Listed here is a single T cell receptor beta chain. Together with a sample-barcoded 5' primer, a J-beta primer mix was included in a second PCR lasting about 6 to 11 cycles. Each CDR3 protein is one row after TCRdb ran MiXCR on the 5' RACE reads. This sample has hundreds of thousands of distinct CDR3 sequences, with about 54% found just once. This sample was taken from a study of blood T cells in healthy people across ages. Germline loops: CDR1 ENHRY, CDR2 SYGVKD. The CDR3 runs to 14 residues. The sample was blood. The chain uses TRBV10-3 and TRBJ2-7; no definite D call. The last part of the DNA fits TRBJ2-4 better; the J call may be wrong. This sequence originates from a man aged 55 to 70 in good health. The CDR3 DNA is TGTGCCATCAGTGATTCGAGGTATGGGGACATTCAGTACTTC. Its protein is CAISDSRYGDIQYF.